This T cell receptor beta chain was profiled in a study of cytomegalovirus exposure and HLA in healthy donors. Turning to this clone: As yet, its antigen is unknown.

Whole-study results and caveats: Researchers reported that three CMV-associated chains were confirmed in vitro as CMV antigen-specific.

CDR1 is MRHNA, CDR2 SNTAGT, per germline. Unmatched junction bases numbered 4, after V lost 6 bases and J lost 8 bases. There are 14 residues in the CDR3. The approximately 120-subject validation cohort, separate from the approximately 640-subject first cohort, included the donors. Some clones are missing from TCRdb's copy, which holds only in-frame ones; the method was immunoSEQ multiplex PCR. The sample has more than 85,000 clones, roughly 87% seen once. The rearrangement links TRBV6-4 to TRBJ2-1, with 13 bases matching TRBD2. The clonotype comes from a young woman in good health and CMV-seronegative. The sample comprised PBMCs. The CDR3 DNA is TGTGCCAGCAGCGGACTAGCGGGAGTTCATGAGCAGTTCTTC. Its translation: CASSGLAGVHEQFF.